This T cell receptor (beta chain) was profiled in a study of vaccination and CD4 T cells after COVID-19. Study at large: Convalescent individuals numbered four females and six males, two being Hispanic.

This clonotype has just a few counts. Its antigen is currently unknown. The study sequenced cultured CD4+ T cell DNA using the Oncomine TCR Beta short-read assay. A single record per CDR3 protein comes from TCRdb applying MiXCR to the PCR reads. The sample lists more than 10,000 distinct CDR3 sequences; over 25% were seen once. The length of the CDR3 is 13 residues. V was trimmed by 4 bases and J by 3 bases, leaving 9 bases between them. Germline assignment: CDR1 SNHLY and CDR2 FYNNEI. Described treatment: approximately 11-day PBMC culture with coronavirus spike peptide pools or control peptides (ViraFEST assay). The study's findings and limits: Convalescent participants were relatively few, and none had early post-infection timepoints studied.

This sequence joins TRBV2 and TRBJ1-2; tentatively, D is TRBD1 (6 bases). The clonotype was recovered from a human donor who had recovered from COVID-19. The specimen comprised CD4+ T cells from blood, cultured in vitro, sampled after SARS-CoV-2 vaccination. CDR3 sequence (DNA): TGTGCCAGCAGTGGGGACACGTACTATGGCTACACCTTC. Translation: CASSGDTYYGYTF.